The T cell receptor beta chain described here comes from a study of blood T cells in healthy people across ages. General study points: Bulk PBMC profiling left naive and antigen-experienced comparisons inconclusive.

This clonotype has a handful of counts. As yet, its antigen is unknown. CDR3 size: 12 residues. Trimming pared 4 bases from V and 9 bases from J, leaving 13 bases between. The germline V gene has CDR1 MNHEY and CDR2 SMNVEV (reference sequence). A second PCR of 7 to 11 cycles used a sample-barcoded 5' primer and a J-beta primer mix. MiXCR, run by TCRdb on the 5' RACE reads, gives a single entry per CDR3 protein. The sample shows 1.5 million to 2 million distinct CDR3 sequences, about 31% of them seen only once. This sequence originates from a young woman in good health. Sample: blood. This chain links TRBV27 with TRBJ2-7; D is unresolved. CDR3 coding DNA: TGTGCCAGCAGTTCAGGTCGGGCGAGGCAGTACTTC. It translates to CASSSGRARQYF.